This is a list of T cell receptor beta chains from one sample in a study of sequential checkpoint blockade in melanoma. TCRdb's table, derived via immunoSEQ multiplex PCR, lists solely in-frame clones and lacks some. The sample consists of about 20,000 clones, around 67% of them appearing once. The sample in question was CD8+ T cells sorted from blood (inferred from file names), obtained from a patient given nivolumab and ipilimumab in sequence. These TCRs come from a human donor with melanoma. The CDR3 runs from the conserved cysteine through the conserved F or W.

J	length	V	CDR3
TRBJ1-5	18	TRBV5-6	CASSLAGGGLYSNQPQHF
TRBJ2-7	16	TRBV9	CASSPDRTGSSYEQYF
TRBJ1-1	15	TRBV21-1	CASSKSEGWNTEAFF
TRBJ2-7	14	TRBV5-8	CASSLWQGLHEQYF
TRBJ2-3	16	TRBV5-4	CASSSRLAGNTDTQYF
TRBJ2-7	14	TRBV29-1	CSVEDRGSNYEQYF
TRBJ2-1	17	TRBV29-1	CSVDPDRPGGLFNEQFF
TRBJ1-2	13	TRBV6-6	CASSYSLQYGYTF
TRBJ1-4	13	TRBV11-2	CASSADYGEKLFF
TRBJ1-2	13	TRBV11-2	CASSLGPWHGYTF
TRBJ2-2	15	TRBV9	CASSVDSGDGGELFF
TRBJ1-4	15	TRBV27	CASRSGQTGAEKLFF
TRBJ2-1	14	TRBV28	CASTPTGSYNEQFF
TRBJ2-3	16	TRBV7-2	CASSLAAGGLTDTQYF
TRBJ1-1	14	TRBV27	CASSLGSANTEAFF
TRBJ1-5	16	TRBV18	CASSPDVRVSNQPQHF
TRBJ1-1	12	TRBV5-8	CASSLGSDEAFF
TRBJ1-1	14	TRBV4-3	CASSLGHKGPEAFF
TRBJ1-2	15	TRBV7-9	CASSLSGGDLGGYTF
TRBJ2-7	15	TRBV5-5	CASSLKQPAGYEQYF
TRBJ2-2	16	TRBV10-3	CAISDDSTANTGELFF
TRBJ2-3	15	TRBV7-9	CASSPRDRDTDTQYF
TRBJ2-1	13	TRBV5-1	CASSSGAYNEQFF
TRBJ2-7	14	TRBV27	CASSPSDRPYEQYF
TRBJ2-2	12	TRBV7-8	CASSSIRGELFF
TRBJ2-4	16	TRBV7-9	CASSPGTSVGKNIQYF
TRBJ2-1	14	TRBV2	CASSVSGGYNEQFF
TRBJ1-4	15	TRBV5-5	CASSSIGTGNEKLFF
TRBJ1-2	14	TRBV7-3	CASSPQGVGYGYTF
TRBJ2-1	12	TRBV7-6	CASSLVSDEQFF
TRBJ1-3	14	TRBV29-1	CSVAGTFSGNTIYF
TRBJ2-7	14	TRBV11-3	CASSPGQGSYEQYF
TRBJ2-1	13	TRBV7-9	CASSLQQGYLQFF
TRBJ2-7	14	TRBV19	CASSFGTASYEQYF
TRBJ1-5	14	TRBV28	CASSLRVGFQPQHF
TRBJ1-2	17	TRBV4-1	CASSQGAGQGLLYGYTF
TRBJ2-7	15	TRBV6-6	CASRGWTRDSYEQYF
TRBJ1-1	14	TRBV25-1	CASSDVGANTEAFF
TRBJ1-2	15	TRBV7-9	CASSLNQQIYYGYTF
TRBJ2-7	18	TRBV6-1	CASSEVGTSGPTSYEQYF
TRBJ2-7	16	TRBV28	CASSFSRDRGHYEQYF
TRBJ1-4	16	TRBV9	CASSVGQGAANEKLFF
TRBJ2-3	14	TRBV25-1	CASSPSGSTDTQYF
TRBJ2-5	15	TRBV7-9	CASSHRQGAQETQYF
TRBJ1-1	13	TRBV11-1	CASSFVERTEAFF